The T cell receptor (beta chain) described here comes from a study of T cells in tuberculosis listed by TCRdb under 2018. For context, the study as a whole: To characterize T cells specific for the mycobacterial lipid antigen glucose monomycolate (GMM), the study used CD1B tetramers together with high-throughput TCR immunosequencing. With 9 to 10 people per group, a South African clinical cohort compared IGRA-negative adolescents, IGRA-positive adolescents with latent tuberculosis, and adults with active tuberculosis.

At study entry, adolescents were screened for latent tuberculosis infection by tuberculin skin test and QuantiFERON-TB GOLD In-Tube IGRA. Immunosequencing was performed on unsorted cryopreserved PBMC and covered approximately 110,000 T cells per clinical donor on average. Eleven high schools in the Worcester region of the Western Cape, South Africa, served as enrollment sites for adolescents aged 12 to 18 years. Some 10 M. tuberculosis-infected and some 10 uninfected adolescents were selected with matching for age and sex. PBMC from adolescents were isolated by density centrifugation from freshly drawn heparinized blood and were then cryopreserved. Broad study findings and their caveats: Clinical samples were selected based on the availability of cryopreserved specimens, with adults included as active tuberculosis cases and adolescents included as controls. Using GEM motif frequencies, a classifier achieved over 55% accuracy, whereas a classifier built on the diverse GMM-specific repertoire got to around 90% accuracy (AUROC roughly 0.88). The smaller NN-distances were partly driven by shorter CDR3-alpha lengths in active tuberculosis patients, and the difference for TCR-beta did not reach statistical significance. Compared with IGRA-negative controls, TCR-alpha repertoires from active tuberculosis had smaller mean NN-distances to GMM-specific TCRs, which suggests clonal expansion of these TCRs.

A note on this clone: This clone's antigen is unknown. Base qualities are not recorded, but no much larger clone differs from it by a single base.

V lost 5 bases and J lost 3 bases; the stretch between them is 13 bases long. There are 14 amino acids in the CDR3, from cysteine to phenylalanine inclusive. Only the CDR3 portion is preserved as DNA: 42 bases, with reading frame beginning at the first base. From the germline V gene (reference sequence), CDR1 is LNHNV and CDR2 is YYDKDF. The immunoSEQ multiplex PCR assay was used to generate TCR libraries, with TCR-beta and/or TCR-alpha/delta assays applied to each sample. The Illumina high-throughput platform was used to sequence the amplified TCR libraries. The source study handled its data this way. Clustering and dimensionality reduction were performed using pairwise TCRdist distances among GMM-specific receptors from ex vivo sorted or in vitro expanded T cells. The score assigned to each clinical repertoire was mean NN-distance, meaning the average TCRdist to the nearest 10% of tetramer-positive reference sequences. To compute GEM TCR motif frequency, the fraction of unique TCRs matching known GEM sequences by V/J usage and CDR3 length was calculated. Active tuberculosis was classified by linear discriminant analysis with leave-one-out cross-validation, implemented in scikit-learn. This immuneACCESS table, as held by TCRdb, lists in-frame sequences with V and J called but not all clones. Of the missing ones, under half trace to an unresolved V gene in checked studies; the others have no known cause. V and J calls and clone size are those listed in that table; D and trimming were worked out from the DNA. For this sample there are some 41,000 clones; around 94% appear just once. The top ten clonotypes cover roughly 2% of the sample.

The sequence was collected from a donor between 10 and 35 years old with latent tuberculosis or without tuberculosis infection. Some clones in this sample may be carry-over from other donors' samples. The specimen sequenced was PBMCs. The chain is encoded by TRBV15 joined to TRBJ2-5, with a weak D call of TRBD1 (6 bases match). The DNA reads TGTGCCACCAGCCTTTCGAGGACAGAAGAGACCCAGTACTTC. This sequence encodes CATSLSRTEETQYF. Beyond the CDR3, the reference TRBV15 and TRBJ2-5 genes provide the residues; the full variable domain reads: DAMVIQNPRYQVTQFGKPVTLSCSQTLNHNVMYWYQQKSSQAPKLLFHYYDKDFNNEADTPDNFQSRRPNTSFCFLDIRSPGLGDTAMYLCATSLSRTEETQYFGPGTRLLVL.